This T cell receptor beta chain appears in the sequencing data of a study of low-dose radiotherapy and immunotherapy resistance in tumors. Study background: Nivolumab was given to patients as a 240 mg flat dose every two weeks, and ipilimumab at 1 mg/kg every six weeks. Both were delivered intravenously.

This clonotype is categorized as large (0.1 to 1%). With TRAV- and TRBV-specific primers, first-strand cDNA was made, covering the alpha and beta chains. TCR amplification used around 19 PCR cycles, a constant-region primer and a V-primer adapter. TCRdb analysed the reads with MiXCR anew, one entry per CDR3 protein. The table lists approximately 12,000 distinct CDR3 sequences, 60% of them singletons. This TCR was recovered from a human donor with advanced metastatic prostate, ovarian, gallbladder or colorectal cancer (not recorded which). This table probably holds off-target reads from a library built for another chain.

The DNA for the CDR3 is TGTGCCAGCAGTGAGACTAGCGGGGGAACAGATACGCAGTATTTT. Encoded protein: CASSETSGGTDTQYF. The J gene is TRBJ2-3, the V gene TRBV6-4, with 12 bases that match TRBD2. This CDR3 has 15 residues. Germline V lookup: CDR1 MRHNA, CDR2 SNTAGT. V shed 3 bases, J shed 3 bases, and the junction held 1 base outside the gene matches.